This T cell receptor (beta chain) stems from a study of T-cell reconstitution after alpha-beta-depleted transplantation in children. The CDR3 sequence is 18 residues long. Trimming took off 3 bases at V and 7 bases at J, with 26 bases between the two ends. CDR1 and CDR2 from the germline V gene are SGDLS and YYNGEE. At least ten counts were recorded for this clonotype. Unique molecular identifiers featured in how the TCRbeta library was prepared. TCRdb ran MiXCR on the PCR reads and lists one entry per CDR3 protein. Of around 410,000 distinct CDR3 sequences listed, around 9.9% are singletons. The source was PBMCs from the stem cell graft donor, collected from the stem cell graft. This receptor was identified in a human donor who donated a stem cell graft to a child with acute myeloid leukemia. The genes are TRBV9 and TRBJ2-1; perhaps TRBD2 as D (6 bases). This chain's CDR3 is CASSAQGGWREAQNEQFF. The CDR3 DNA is TGTGCCAGCAGCGCGCAGGGTGGTTGGAGGGAGGCCCAAAATGAGCAGTTCTTC.